Presented here are 28 T cell receptor beta chains from one specimen sequenced in a study of T cells in Graves' hyperthyroidism and ophthalmopathy. Amplification targeted TCR beta CDR3 regions from RNA transcripts. First-round RT-PCR of the TCR CDR3 relied on the HTBI primer set. TCRdb analysed the multiplex PCR reads with MiXCR anew, one entry per CDR3 protein. The table includes 400,000 to 500,000 distinct CDR3 sequences, around 15% detected once. The sequenced sample was blood. The receptors were gathered from a woman aged 18-29 years with Graves' hyperthyroidism.

This clonotype has just a few counts. This chain connects TRBV5-6 to TRBJ2-2, with a weak D call TRBD2 (5 bases). Looked up from germline, CDR1 is SGHDT and CDR2 is YYEEEE. CDR3 size: 15 residues. Trimming took 5 bases from V and 1 from J, leaving 12 bases between them. The CDR3 protein is CASSLLGVNTGELFF. The CDR3 DNA reads TGTGCCAGCAGTCTACTCGGGGTGAACACCGGGGAGCTGTTTTTT.

This clonotype occurred many times. The chain employs TRBV12-3 or TRBV12-4 and TRBJ1-2; D call uncertain. Trimming pared 2 bases from V and 4 bases from J, leaving 8 bases between. This CDR3 spans 13 amino acids. The CDR3 loop is CASSLNSLYGYTF. In nucleotides, the CDR3 is TGTGCCAGCAGTTTAAACAGCCTCTATGGCTACACCTTC.

This clonotype was observed at least ten times. The chain links TRBV27 to TRBJ2-7; 10 nucleotides line up with TRBD2. Per germline, CDR1 MNHEY and CDR2 SMNVEV (reference sequence). This CDR3 has 16 amino acids. V was clipped by 6 bases and J by 4 bases; unmatched bases: 12. The CDR3 reads CASSLNSGRFTYEQYF. The CDR3 nucleotides are TGTGCCAGCAGCCTGAATAGCGGGAGGTTTACTTACGAGCAGTACTTC.

This clonotype was observed a few times. J is TRBJ1-1 and V is TRBV28, with a tentative D call TRBD1 (5 bases). Germline V gene sequence: CDR1 MDHEN, CDR2 SYDVKM. Trimming removed 6 bases from V and 4 bases from J, with 15 bases in between. The CDR3 is 14 amino acids. CDR3 DNA: TGTGCCAGCAGCAACGGGTTCGGGGGCACTGAAGCTTTCTTT. Protein sequence: CASSNGFGGTEAFF.

This clonotype has ten or more counts. This chain links TRBV20-1 with TRBJ2-2, with TRBD2 as a possible D gene (6 bases). In germline, CDR1 is DFQATT, CDR2 SNEGSKA (reference sequence). The CDR3 extends over 15 amino acids. Trimming pared 6 bases from V and 6 bases from J, leaving 20 bases between. The CDR3 protein is CSATNLGGSAGELFF. CDR3 sequence (DNA): TGCAGTGCAACAAACCTGGGGGGATCCGCCGGGGAGCTGTTTTTT.

The V call is TRBV20-1, the J call TRBJ1-2, with D possibly being TRBD1 (6 bases). The V end was cut by 4 bases, the J end by 8 bases, with 14 bases between. Germline CDR1 and CDR2: DFQATT and SNEGSKA (reference sequence). The CDR3 sequence is 12 residues long. The CDR3 DNA sequence: TGCAGTGCTACGACAGGCTCCAGCGGCTACACCTTC. It translates to CSATTGSSGYTF.

This clonotype was recorded once. The rearrangement links TRBV11-2 to TRBJ2-2; D possibly corresponds to TRBD2 (5 bases). Germline loops: CDR1 SGHAT, CDR2 FQNNGV. Between the trimmed V and J ends, which lost 6 bases and 6 bases, there was a span of 14 bases. The CDR3 sequence is 14 residues long. Here the CDR3 DNA reads TGTGCCAGCAGAGCGGAAGGGTTTCCCGGGGAGCTGTTTTTT. Translation gives CASRAEGFPGELFF.

This rearrangement joins TRBV6-2 or TRBV6-3 to TRBJ2-1; the match to TRBD2 covers 8 bases. J gave up 7 bases and V 0 bases, and 5 bases lay outside the gene matches. Germline V gives CDR1 MNHEY, CDR2 SVGEGT. The CDR3 is 15 amino acids. CDR3 coding DNA: TGTGCCAGCAGTTACTCCGGGGGGGGAGGGAATGAGCAGTTCTTC. Encoded protein: CASSYSGGGGNEQFF.

The table lists this clonotype with many counts. CDR3 DNA sequence: TGTGCCACCTATTGGGGGGAGGCCACAGATACGCAGTATTTT. Encoded protein: CATYWGEATDTQYF. The chain links TRBV2 to TRBJ2-3; perhaps TRBD2 as D (6 bases). Germline V gene data show CDR1 as SNHLY and CDR2 as FYNNEI. V was shortened by 10 bases and J by 2 bases, with 16 bases between the two germline ends. The CDR3 is 14 amino acids.

Many counts were recorded for this clonotype. The genes are TRBV12-3 or TRBV12-4 and TRBJ1-1; unclear D gene. The V and J ends lost 6 bases and 10 bases respectively, with 15 bases between them. There are 12 residues in the CDR3. In DNA, the CDR3 is TGTGCCAGCAGCACCGGGAGCCCTGGAGCTTTCTTT. Encoded protein: CASSTGSPGAFF.

This clonotype was recorded many times. The V call is TRBV14, the J call TRBJ2-1; D gene unclear. CDR3 length: 15 amino acids. Looked up from germline, CDR1 is SGHDN and CDR2 is FVKESK. V was cut by 0 bases and J by 9 bases, with 15 bases left in between. The CDR3 sequence: CASSQDGVVYGEQFF. The CDR3 bases are TGTGCCAGCAGCCAAGATGGGGTAGTATATGGTGAGCAGTTCTTC.

The chain combines TRBV28 with TRBJ2-5; D tentatively fits TRBD1 or TRBD2 (6 bases each). The V end was cut by 3 bases, the J end by 3 bases, with 14 bases between. The CDR3 covers 15 residues. Germline V lookup: CDR1 MDHEN, CDR2 SYDVKM. Here the CDR3 reads CASSFPGAAKETQYF. CDR3 sequence (DNA): TGTGCCAGCAGTTTCCCGGGGGCGGCAAAAGAGACCCAGTACTTC.

This sequence joins TRBV19 and TRBJ2-1; TRBD2 aligns across 9 bases. The CDR3 consists of 12 residues. V shed 10 bases and J 5 bases; nucleotides not matched to a gene: 3. Germline CDR1 and CDR2: LNHDA and SQIVND (reference sequence). In DNA form, the CDR3 reads TGTGCCACTCGACTAGCGGACAATGAGCAGTTCTTC. Amino acids: CATRLADNEQFF. Combining the CDR3 with reference TRBV19 and TRBJ2-1 gives the whole variable domain DGGITQSPKYLFRKEGQNVTLSCEQNLNHDAMYWYRQDPGQGLRLIYYSQIVNDFQKGDIAEGYSVSREKKESFPLTVTSAQKNPTAFYLCATRLADNEQFFGPGTRLTVL.

The sample holds many counts of this clonotype. The rearrangement links TRBV29-1 to TRBJ1-1; maybe TRBD1 (6 bases). CDR1 is SQVTM and CDR2 is ANQGSEA in the germline V gene. V lost 3 bases and J lost 6, with 8 bases in between. The CDR3 contains 11 residues. CDR3 loop: CSVDRGAEAFF. In DNA, the CDR3 is TGCAGCGTTGACAGGGGCGCTGAAGCTTTCTTT.

This clonotype showed up just a few times. The chain couples TRBV4-3 to TRBJ1-6; 9 nucleotides line up with TRBD1. The CDR3 is made up of 15 amino acids. After removal of 3 bases from V and 7 bases from J, the junction contained 4 bases not matched to a gene. Germline V gene sequence: CDR1 LGHNA, CDR2 YSLEER. Here the CDR3 DNA reads TGCGCCAGCAGCCAGGCCACAGGGGGCAATTCACCCCTCCACTTT. It yields the protein CASSQATGGNSPLHF.

The chain carries TRBV7-2 and TRBJ1-2; D unclear. Germline CDR1 is SGHTA and CDR2 is FQGNSA. Trimming took 5 bases from V and 8 from J, leaving 9 bases between them. This CDR3 has 11 residues. CDR3 residues: CASSPSYGYTF. CDR3 nucleotide sequence: TGTGCCAGCAGCCCCTCATACGGCTACACCTTC.

This rearrangement joins TRBV18 to TRBJ2-7; D may be TRBD1 (5 bases). V gave up 2 bases and J gave up 4 bases, with 18 bases separating them. Germline V gene lookup returns CDR1 KGHSH and CDR2 LQKENI. The CDR3 loop spans 16 amino acids. In nucleotides, the CDR3 is TGTGCCAGCTCACCATTAATAGGGCAGGGAAAGTACGAGCAGTACTTC. It is translated as CASSPLIGQGKYEQYF.

In its sample, this clonotype was seen many times. The CDR3 DNA sequence: TGTGCCAGCAGTTTAGGGACAGGGAGGGCCGGCAATGAGCAGTTCTTC. Translating gives CASSLGTGRAGNEQFF. The V gene is TRBV28, the J gene TRBJ2-1; 9 nucleotides align to TRBD1. J was trimmed by 6 bases and V by 2 bases; bases with no gene match: 8. There are 16 residues in the CDR3. Germline CDR1 and CDR2: MDHEN and SYDVKM.

Ten or more counts support this clonotype. This sequence joins TRBV3-1 and TRBJ2-2; 9 bases fit TRBD2. The trim removed 2 bases at V and 5 bases at J, leaving 12 bases unmatched. This CDR3 contains 18 residues. Germline V lookup: CDR1 LGHDT, CDR2 YNNKEL (reference sequence). CDR3 protein: CASSQNAIAGALTGELFF. The CDR3 DNA reads TGTGCCAGCAGCCAAAATGCGATAGCGGGAGCTCTAACCGGGGAGCTGTTTTTT.

There are a few counts of this clonotype. The V gene is TRBV19, the J gene TRBJ1-2; the match to TRBD1 covers 8 bases. This CDR3 has 16 amino acids. V was clipped by 3 bases and J by 4 bases; unmatched bases: 10. Germline assignment: CDR1 LNHDA and CDR2 SQIVND (reference sequence). The CDR3 DNA sequence: TGTGCCAGTAGTATGCCCGGGACAGGAGGGGTCTATGGCTACACCTTC. Its translation is CASSMPGTGGVYGYTF.

This clonotype was seen ten or more times. The rearrangement links TRBV28 to TRBJ1-2, with 10 bases aligning to TRBD1. The CDR3 is 17 amino acids. Germline V gene data show CDR1 as MDHEN and CDR2 as SYDVKM. J lost 4 bases, V lost 3 bases, and 11 bases had no gene match. The CDR3 DNA reads as TGTGCCAGCAGTTTGATGCCGGGGACAGGGGTTAGCTATGGCTACACCTTC. Its translation is CASSLMPGTGVSYGYTF.

The chain couples TRBV7-9 to TRBJ2-7, with 7 bases fitting TRBD1. Germline-derived CDR1 and CDR2 are SEHNR and FQNEAQ (reference sequence). The CDR3 extends over 14 amino acids. With 5 bases clipped from V and 7 bases from J, the junction kept 11 bases outside the gene matches. CDR3 nucleotide sequence: TGTGCCAGCAGCGCCCGACAGGGAAGAAGGGAGCAGTACTTC. Residues: CASSARQGRREQYF.

Many counts were recorded for this clonotype. The chain links TRBV28 to TRBJ2-1, with D perhaps assigned TRBD1 or TRBD2 (7 bases each). The V end lost 8 bases, the J end lost 8 bases, and 22 bases lay between the germline ends. Germline CDR1 and CDR2: MDHEN and SYDVKM. The CDR3 is 15 amino acids. CDR3 protein: CASGQVAGEYDEQFF. In DNA, the CDR3 is TGTGCCAGCGGACAGGTCGCGGGAGAATATGATGAGCAGTTCTTC.

This clonotype was observed a handful of times. The chain uses TRBV6-4 and TRBJ2-3, with D tentatively TRBD2 (5 bases). The V end lost 0 bases, the J end lost 1 base, and 8 bases lay between the germline ends. Germline V gene lookup returns CDR1 MRHNA and CDR2 SNTAGT. The length of the CDR3 is 15 residues. Written as DNA, the CDR3 is TGTGCCAGCAGTGACTCCGACGGGGGCACAGATACGCAGTATTTT. Its protein is CASSDSDGGTDTQYF.

Only a few counts were recorded for this clonotype. This chain connects TRBV5-1 to TRBJ1-2; weak D call: TRBD1 (5 bases). V dropped 1 base and J dropped 7 bases, with 11 bases sitting between them. CDR3 length: 13 amino acids. Germline V gives CDR1 SGHRS, CDR2 YFSETQ. In DNA form, the CDR3 reads TGCGCCAGCAGCTTGTATCAGGGCAGTGGCTACACCTTC. Translated, it gives CASSLYQGSGYTF.

The chain employs TRBV6-2 or TRBV6-3 and TRBJ2-3; the D gene is possibly TRBD1 (5 bases). The germline V and J ends were trimmed by 8 bases and 0 bases, with 15 bases remaining between them. The CDR3 loop spans 15 amino acids. CDR1 MNHEY and CDR2 SVGEGT come from the germline V gene. CDR3 amino acids: CASLSEQGSTDTQYF. CDR3 DNA: TGTGCCAGCCTTTCCGAGCAGGGTAGCACAGATACGCAGTATTTT.

This clonotype has only a few counts. A much larger clone lies a single base off, so this may be a read error. The V call is TRBV6-5, the J call TRBJ2-7; TRBD2 aligns across 10 bases. There are 15 residues in the CDR3. Germline V lookup: CDR1 MNHEY, CDR2 SVGAGI. J was trimmed by 1 base and V by 2 bases; bases with no gene match: 2. CDR3 in amino acids: CASSYGTSASYEQYF. The DNA of the CDR3 is TGTGCCAGCAGTTACGGGACTAGCGCTTCCTACGAGCAGTACTTC.

There are many counts of this clonotype. The chain links TRBV11-2 to TRBJ1-1, with D unclear. This CDR3 spans 15 amino acids. Germline V gene lookup returns CDR1 SGHAT and CDR2 FQNNGV. Between the trimmed V and J ends, which lost 1 base and 1 base, there was a span of 10 bases. CDR3 bases: TGTGCCAGCAGCTTAGTCGGCAGGCCGAACACTGAAGCTTTCTTT. Translated: CASSLVGRPNTEAFF.